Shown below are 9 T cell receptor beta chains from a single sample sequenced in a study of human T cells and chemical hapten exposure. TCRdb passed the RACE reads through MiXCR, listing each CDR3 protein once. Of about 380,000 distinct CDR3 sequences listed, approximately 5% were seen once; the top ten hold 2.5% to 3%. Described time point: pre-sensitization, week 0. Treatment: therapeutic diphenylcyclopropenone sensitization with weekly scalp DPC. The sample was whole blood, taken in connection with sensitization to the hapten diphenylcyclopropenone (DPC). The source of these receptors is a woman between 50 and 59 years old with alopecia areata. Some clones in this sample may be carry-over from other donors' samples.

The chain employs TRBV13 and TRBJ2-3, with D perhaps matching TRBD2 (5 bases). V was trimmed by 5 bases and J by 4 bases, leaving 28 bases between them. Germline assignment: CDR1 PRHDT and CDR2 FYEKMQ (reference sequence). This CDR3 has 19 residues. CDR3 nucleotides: TGTGCCAGCAGCCCACGGGGAAGCCCCACGGAGAATGGGGCAGATACGCAGTATTTT. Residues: CASSPRGSPTENGADTQYF. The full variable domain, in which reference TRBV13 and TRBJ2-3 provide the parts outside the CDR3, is AAGVIQSPRHLIKEKRETATLKCYPIPRHDTVYWYQQGPGQDPQFLISFYEKMQSDKGSIPDRFSAQQFSDYHSELNMSSLELGDSALYFCASSPRGSPTENGADTQYFGPGTRLTVL.

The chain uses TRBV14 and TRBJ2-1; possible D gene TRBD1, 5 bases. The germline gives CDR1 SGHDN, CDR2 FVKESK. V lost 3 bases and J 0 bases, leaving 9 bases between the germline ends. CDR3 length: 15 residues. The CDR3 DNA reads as TGTGCCAGCAGCCAGGGCAGGGACTCCTACAATGAGCAGTTCTTC. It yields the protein CASSQGRDSYNEQFF.

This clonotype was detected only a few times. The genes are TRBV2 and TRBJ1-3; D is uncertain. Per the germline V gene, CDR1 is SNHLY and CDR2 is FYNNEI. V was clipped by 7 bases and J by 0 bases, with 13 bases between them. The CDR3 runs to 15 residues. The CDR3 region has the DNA TGTGCCAGCACGAAAGGGCAATTCTCTGGAAACACCATATATTTT. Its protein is CASTKGQFSGNTIYF.

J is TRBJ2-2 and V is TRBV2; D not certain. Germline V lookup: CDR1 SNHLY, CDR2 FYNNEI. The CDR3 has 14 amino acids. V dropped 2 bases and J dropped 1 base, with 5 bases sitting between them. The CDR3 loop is CASSEPQNTGELFF. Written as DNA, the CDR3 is TGTGCCAGCAGTGAACCCCAGAACACCGGGGAGCTGTTTTTT.

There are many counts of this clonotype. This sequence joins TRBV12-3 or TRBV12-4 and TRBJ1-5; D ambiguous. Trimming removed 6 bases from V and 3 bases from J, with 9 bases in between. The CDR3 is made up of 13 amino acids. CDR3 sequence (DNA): TGTGCCAGCAGAAGGACCGTCAATCAGCCCCAGCATTTT. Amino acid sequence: CASRRTVNQPQHF.

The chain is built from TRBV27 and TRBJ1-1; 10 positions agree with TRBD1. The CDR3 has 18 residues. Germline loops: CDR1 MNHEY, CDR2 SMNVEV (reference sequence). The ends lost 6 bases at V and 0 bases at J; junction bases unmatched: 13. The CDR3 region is CASRSRQGAFGVNTEAFF. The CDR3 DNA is TGTGCCAGCAGATCGAGACAGGGGGCTTTCGGGGTGAACACTGAAGCTTTCTTT.

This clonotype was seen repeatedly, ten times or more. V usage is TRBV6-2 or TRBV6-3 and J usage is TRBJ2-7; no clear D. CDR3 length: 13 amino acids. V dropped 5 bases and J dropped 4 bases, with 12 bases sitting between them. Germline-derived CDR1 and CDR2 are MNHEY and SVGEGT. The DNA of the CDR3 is TGTGCCAGCAGTCTCCGTCCGGTGTACGAGCAGTACTTC. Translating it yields CASSLRPVYEQYF.

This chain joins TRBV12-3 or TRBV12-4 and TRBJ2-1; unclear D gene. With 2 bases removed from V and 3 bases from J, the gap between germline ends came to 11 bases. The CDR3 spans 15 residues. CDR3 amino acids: CASSLSRAGYNEQFF. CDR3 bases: TGTGCCAGCAGTTTATCACGGGCAGGCTACAATGAGCAGTTCTTC.

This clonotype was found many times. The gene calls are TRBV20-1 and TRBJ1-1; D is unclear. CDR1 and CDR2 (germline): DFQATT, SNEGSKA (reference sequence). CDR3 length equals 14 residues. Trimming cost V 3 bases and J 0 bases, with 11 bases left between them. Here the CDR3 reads CSASRDSVNTEAFF. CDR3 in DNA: TGCAGTGCTAGCCGGGATTCCGTGAACACTGAAGCTTTCTTT.